This TCR beta chain originates from a study of T cell responses to AZD1222 COVID-19 vaccine (dated by TCRdb to about 2021). About the full investigation: Because spike-specific TCR depth and breadth did not differ between the two schedules, AZD1222 recipients who got a second dose at roughly 4 weeks were pooled with those who got a second dose at roughly 12 weeks. A total of 233 trial participants underwent TCR sequencing, of whom about 210 received two doses of AZD1222 and about 26 received two doses of the MenACWY control vaccine. Trial participants were enrolled into age subgroups of 18-55, 56-69 and 70-plus years, which contained around 140, 26 and 57 TCR-sequenced participants, respectively. Study-level results and caveats: Nearly half of unique spike-specific TCRs reportedly recognized epitopes outside regions mutated in the B.1.351 and B.1.1.7 variants. Conclusions about previously exposed vaccinees are limited because only six or seven AZD1222 recipients were SARS-CoV-2 seropositive at baseline. The 56-69-year group was small, and its depth increase did not reach significance, likely because of low power. The whole spike protein was spanned by vaccine-associated CD4 TCRs, and dominant responses were seen in regions 160-218 and 743-854. Because no day 14 peak-response samples were available, the repertoires could be characterized only after the peak T cell response. Participants were mostly white British, with more females than males. The authors suggested clonal diversity may have been underestimated. After two AZD1222 doses, both the breadth and the depth of spike-specific TCRs were significantly higher than at day 0 and than in MenACWY recipients.

Turning to this clone: This clone's antigen is unknown. Base-call qualities are not available, and no considerably larger clone is one nucleotide away.

The sample's time point label is to be understood as: baseline before first vaccination. Vaccinee samples were obtained from the UK trials COV001 and COV002, which included a single-blind randomized controlled phase 2/3 trial of AZD1222 (ChAdOx1 nCoV-19) in healthy adults. For TCRbeta chain sequencing, PBMC samples were collected from trial participants at day 0 and at day 28 after the second dose. The CDR3 regions of human TCRbeta chains were subjected to immunosequencing. In the original analysis: Repertoire TCRs were checked for matches against a reference library of SARS-CoV-2-specific TCRs that had been generated using the MIRA antigen-specificity platform. Breadth was defined as the fraction of unique TCRs that were SARS-CoV-2-associated, and depth was defined as the fraction of total T cells that were SARS-CoV-2-associated. Using the MIRA data, each spike-specific TCR was mapped to the spike region that the TCR reacts to and placed in a CD4 or CD8 class. Log10-transformed breadth and depth values were compared by one-way ANOVA with Sidak's multiple comparisons tests. The clones in this table, taken by TCRdb from immuneACCESS, are in-frame only. Not every clone is retained; where verified, under half of the shortfall comes from an unresolved V gene, and the cause of the rest is unknown. V and J calls and clone size follow that table, whereas D and trimming were derived from the DNA. This sample holds 150,000 or so clones; 94% were observed only once. Around 0.66% of the sample goes to the ten largest clones.

The CDR3 holds 15 amino acids from the cysteine to the phenylalanine. Kept here is only the CDR3 DNA, which spans 45 bases and is read in frame from base 1. Trimming leaves V shorter by 4 bases and J shorter by 7 bases, with the junction holding 8 bases beyond the gene matches. In the germline V gene (reference sequence), CDR1 corresponds to SGHKS and CDR2 to YYEKEE. The clonotype comes from an adult in good health. This chain is built from TRBV5-5 and TRBJ1-3, with 10 bases in between that match TRBD1. The sequences come from peripheral blood, collected on day 0 of AZD1222 vaccination. CDR3 reads: CASSGGDRGRNTIYF. The DNA sequence follows: TGTGCCAGCAGCGGGGGTGACAGGGGGCGGAACACCATATATTTT.